These 30 T cell receptor beta chains were all obtained from the same sample, sequenced in a study of T-cell reconstitution after alpha-beta-depleted transplantation in children. The TCRbeta library incorporated unique molecular identifiers. TCRdb processed the PCR reads anew with MiXCR; each CDR3 protein has one entry. Seen here are a few hundred thousand distinct CDR3 sequences, approximately 12% observed once, and the top ten hold around 6.1%. The starting material was PBMCs from the stem cell graft donor, obtained from the stem cell graft. Every receptor here comes from a human donor who donated a stem cell graft to a child with combined immunodeficiency.

This clonotype was seen a few times. This rearrangement joins TRBV28 to TRBJ2-7; 7 bases map to TRBD1. J gave up 3 bases and V 3 bases, and 5 bases lay outside the gene matches. This CDR3 has 14 amino acids. Per germline, CDR1 MDHEN and CDR2 SYDVKM. CDR3 coding DNA: TGTGCCAGCAGTTTCTCACAGGGGTTCTACGAGCAGTACTTC. Translating it yields CASSFSQGFYEQYF.

This clonotype was picked up a small number of times. J is TRBJ2-3 and V is TRBV4-3; 9 positions agree with TRBD1. The CDR3 is 19 amino acids. With 1 base clipped from V and 0 bases from J, the junction kept 11 bases outside the gene matches. Germline loops: CDR1 LGHNA, CDR2 YSLEER. The CDR3 coding sequence is TGCGCCAGCAGCCAAGGGGCTGGACAGGGGAGAAGAAGCACAGATACGCAGTATTTT. Its translation is CASSQGAGQGRRSTDTQYF.

The chain couples TRBV28 to TRBJ2-7, with 13 nucleotides matching TRBD2. V shed 5 bases, J shed 6 bases, and the junction held 7 bases outside the gene matches. Germline CDR1 and CDR2: MDHEN and SYDVKM. The CDR3 sequence is 15 residues long. The CDR3 region has the DNA TGTGCCAGCAGTCCTACTAGCGGGGGGGCCAGCGAGCAGTACTTC. Translated, it gives CASSPTSGGASEQYF. The complete variable domain, with remaining parts taken from reference TRBV28 and TRBJ2-7, reads DVKVTQSSRYLVKRTGEKVFLECVQDMDHENMFWYRQDPGLGLRLIYFSYDVKMKEKGDIPEGYSVSREKKERFSLILESASTNQTSMYLCASSPTSGGASEQYFGPGTRLTVT.

The chain recombines TRBV12-3 or TRBV12-4 with TRBJ1-2; D is unclear. V lost 6 bases and J 4 bases, leaving 12 bases between the germline ends. The length of the CDR3 is 13 residues. This CDR3 reads CASSSGRFYGYTF. The CDR3 DNA reads TGTGCCAGCAGCTCTGGACGGTTCTATGGCTACACCTTC.

This clonotype came up a few times. This chain uses TRBV27 with TRBJ1-6; 8 bases match TRBD1. V lost 4 bases and J lost 6; bases outside the gene matches: 5. This CDR3 region has 15 residues. Germline V CDR1 and CDR2: MNHEY, SMNVEV (reference sequence). The CDR3 DNA is TGTGCCAGCAGTTACATGACAGGGGTTAATTCACCCCTCCACTTT. As protein: CASSYMTGVNSPLHF.

The chain is built from TRBV11-1 and TRBJ2-5; 7 bases map to TRBD2. Germline trimming cut 3 bases from V and 2 bases from J; bases unmatched to any gene: 6. The germline V gene has CDR1 SGHAT and CDR2 FQDESV (reference sequence). The CDR3 has 15 amino acids. CDR3 DNA sequence: TGTGCCAGCAGCTTGGGCGGGAGAGATCAAGAGACCCAGTACTTC. Translated: CASSLGGRDQETQYF.

In its sample, this clonotype was seen many times. V gene TRBV9 combines with J gene TRBJ1-1, with D possibly TRBD1 on 5 matching bases. This CDR3 is built from 14 residues. V was clipped by 4 bases and J by 4 bases, with 14 bases between them. Germline CDR1 is SGDLS and CDR2 is YYNGEE. Here the CDR3 reads CASSYLGEGTEAFF. CDR3 nucleotide sequence: TGTGCCAGCAGCTACCTAGGGGAGGGCACTGAAGCTTTCTTT.

The sample holds a few counts of this clonotype. This rearrangement joins TRBV9 to TRBJ1-5; D remains ambiguous. V lost 0 bases to trimming and J lost 0 bases, with 7 bases between them. The CDR3 extends over 15 amino acids. Looked up from germline, CDR1 is SGDLS and CDR2 is YYNGEE. DNA for the CDR3: TGTGCCAGCAGCGTAGATGGGTTTAGCAATCAGCCCCAGCATTTT. Encoded protein: CASSVDGFSNQPQHF.

CDR3 sequence (DNA): TGCAGTGCTCGGGACGGAGAACTTTATAGCAATCAGCCCCAGCATTTT. Amino acid sequence: CSARDGELYSNQPQHF. The rearrangement uses TRBV20-1 and TRBJ1-5; possible D gene TRBD1, 5 bases. The CDR3 covers 16 residues. Trimming removed 5 bases at V and 0 bases at J, with 17 bases between. Germline V lookup: CDR1 DFQATT, CDR2 SNEGSKA (reference sequence).

The J gene is TRBJ2-7, the V gene TRBV5-1; D possibly matches TRBD1 or TRBD2 (5 bases each). Germline-derived CDR1 and CDR2 are SGHRS and YFSETQ. The CDR3 runs to 17 residues. Trimming left V 0 bases short and J 2 bases short, with 18 bases between. In nucleotides, the CDR3 is TGCGCCAGCAGCTTGGAGGCAGGGACGCTTTACCCCTACGAGCAGTACTTC. It is translated as CASSLEAGTLYPYEQYF.

This clonotype showed up many times. The genes are TRBV29-1 and TRBJ2-2; a possible D gene is TRBD2 (5 bases). The germline gives CDR1 SQVTM, CDR2 ANQGSEA. The CDR3 runs to 15 residues. V gave up 4 bases and J gave up 5 bases, with 17 bases separating them. The CDR3 region has the DNA TGCAGCGTTGGAGGGAGTCAGACCACTACCGGGGAGCTGTTTTTT. Translation: CSVGGSQTTTGELFF.

This clonotype was seen a handful of times. The chain links TRBV12-3 or TRBV12-4 to TRBJ2-7; 9 bases map to TRBD1. The CDR3 spans 14 residues. The ends lost 6 bases at V and 3 bases at J; junction bases unmatched: 6. The CDR3 coding sequence is TGTGCCAGCAGGTCCGGGACAGGGTACTACGAGCAGTACTTC. Translation gives CASRSGTGYYEQYF.

This clonotype was picked up a small number of times. The V gene is TRBV20-1, the J gene TRBJ2-7, with 7 bases fitting TRBD2. The CDR3 covers 15 residues. V lost 5 bases, J lost 5 bases, and 15 bases stayed unmatched. CDR1 and CDR2 from the germline V gene are DFQATT and SNEGSKA (reference sequence). This CDR3 reads CSAGSGTKLLDEQYF. The CDR3 DNA follows: TGCAGTGCTGGAAGCGGGACTAAGTTACTGGACGAGCAGTACTTC.

The CDR3 region is CAISGPGQGLDEQYF. CDR3 sequence (DNA): TGTGCCATCAGTGGGCCGGGACAGGGGTTGGACGAGCAGTACTTC. The genes are TRBV10-3 and TRBJ2-7; 10 bases are a match to TRBD1. The CDR3 runs 15 residues. Germline V gene sequence: CDR1 ENHRY, CDR2 SYGVKD. V lost 4 bases to trimming and J lost 5 bases; unmatched junction nucleotides: 8.

J is TRBJ1-1 and V is TRBV7-9; a weak D match, TRBD1 (6 bases). The V end was cut by 5 bases, the J end by 5 bases, with 15 bases between. The CDR3 is 14 residues long. In germline, CDR1 is SEHNR, CDR2 FQNEAQ (reference sequence). The CDR3 loop is CASSPRGGKTEAFF. The CDR3 bases are TGTGCCAGCAGCCCAAGGGGGGGAAAGACTGAAGCTTTCTTT.

V and J are TRBV24-1 and TRBJ2-5; the match to TRBD1 covers 8 bases. Germline CDR1 reads KGHDR; CDR2 reads SFDVKD. V was pared by 3 bases and J by 5 bases, with 4 bases of the junction left unmatched. This CDR3 has 14 residues. The CDR3 DNA reads TGTGCCACCAGTGATATCGGACAGGGTGAGACCCAGTACTTC. Translation gives CATSDIGQGETQYF.

This clonotype was observed a few times. J is TRBJ2-7 and V is TRBV2; 8 nucleotides match TRBD1. CDR3 size: 15 residues. Germline V CDR1 and CDR2: SNHLY, FYNNEI. V lost 1 base to trimming and J lost 3 bases; unmatched junction nucleotides: 5. This CDR3 is CASSEVGQGVYEQYF. CDR3 DNA: TGTGCCAGCAGTGAAGTTGGACAGGGTGTCTACGAGCAGTACTTC. Complete variable domain (other parts from reference TRBV2 and TRBJ2-7): EPEVTQTPSHQVTQMGQEVILRCVPISNHLYFYWYRQILGQKVEFLVSFYNNEISEKSEIFDDQFSVERPDGSNFTLKIRSTKLEDSAMYFCASSEVGQGVYEQYFGPGTRLTVT.

This clonotype was found many times. The chain combines TRBV6-5 with TRBJ2-1; D is ambiguous. Germline assignment: CDR1 MNHEY and CDR2 SVGAGI. The CDR3 spans 12 residues. Trimming shortened V by 6 bases and J by 8 bases, and 11 bases separated the two germline ends. CDR3 amino acids: CASSRSTDEQFF. In DNA form, the CDR3 reads TGTGCCAGCAGCAGAAGTACGGATGAGCAGTTCTTC.

Ten or more counts support this clonotype. The chain couples TRBV27 to TRBJ2-7, with a possible D match to TRBD1 (5 bases). This CDR3 is built from 15 residues. The germline V gene encodes CDR1 MNHEY and CDR2 SMNVEV (reference sequence). V was trimmed by 1 base and J by 1 base, leaving 11 bases between them. CDR3 in amino acids: CASSLLMGPSYEQYF. The CDR3 nucleotides read TGTGCCAGCAGTTTATTGATGGGGCCGTCCTACGAGCAGTACTTC.

This clonotype was seen many times. The chain recombines TRBV12-3 or TRBV12-4 with TRBJ2-3; possibly TRBD1 or TRBD2 for D (6 bases each). This CDR3 is 17 amino acids long. V was pared by 0 bases and J by 3 bases, with 16 bases between. CDR3: CASSLATWGAVTDTQYF. For the CDR3, the DNA is TGTGCCAGCAGTTTAGCCACTTGGGGGGCTGTAACAGATACGCAGTATTTT.

This sequence joins TRBV7-9 and TRBJ1-2, with D unclear. Germline V CDR1 and CDR2: SEHNR, FQNEAQ (reference sequence). The CDR3 length is 12 residues. The V end lost 5 bases, the J end lost 8 bases, and 12 bases lay between the germline ends. CDR3 nucleotides: TGTGCCAGCAGCGGTCGGGAGAGCGGCTACACCTTC. Protein product: CASSGRESGYTF.

This chain links TRBV12-3 or TRBV12-4 with TRBJ1-2; a weak D match, TRBD1 (5 bases). Trimming removed 2 bases at V and 2 bases at J, with 9 bases between. This CDR3 spans 14 amino acids. The CDR3 sequence: CASSLSAGNYGYTF. The DNA for the CDR3 is TGTGCCAGCAGTTTATCTGCAGGGAACTATGGCTACACCTTC.

The chain recombines TRBV19 with TRBJ2-1; possible D gene TRBD2, 6 bases. V was cut by 0 bases and J by 8 bases, with 17 bases left in between. The CDR3 sequence is 16 residues long. Germline lookup yields CDR1 LNHDA and CDR2 SQIVND (reference sequence). CDR3 region: CASSIDKEGSPHEQFF. The CDR3 nucleotides read TGTGCCAGTAGTATAGACAAGGAGGGAAGTCCGCATGAGCAGTTCTTC.

The sample holds a few counts of this clonotype. The gene calls are TRBV25-1 and TRBJ2-7; 8 nucleotides line up with TRBD2. Germline CDR1 is MGHDK and CDR2 is SYGVNS. The CDR3 is 17 amino acids. With V trimmed by 0 bases and J by 0 bases, 7 bases remained unmatched. The CDR3 reads CASSEYIWTSSSYEQYF. The CDR3 region has the DNA TGTGCCAGCAGTGAATATATTTGGACTAGCAGCTCCTACGAGCAGTACTTC.

The V gene is TRBV14, the J gene TRBJ2-2, with 9 bases fitting TRBD2. Germline V CDR1 and CDR2: SGHDN, FVKESK. The CDR3 contains 17 residues. J lost 3 bases, V lost 4 bases, and 9 bases had no gene match. The CDR3 nucleotides are TGTGCCAGCAGCCCCGGGATAGCGGGAGTTTACACCGGGGAGCTGTTTTTT. Protein: CASSPGIAGVYTGELFF.

This clonotype has a handful of counts. The V and J genes are TRBV10-3 and TRBJ1-2; no definite D call. The CDR3 has 14 residues. The germline CDR1 and CDR2 sequences are ENHRY and SYGVKD. Trimming left V 8 bases short and J 0 bases short, with 13 bases between. Here the CDR3 DNA reads TGTGCCATCGGGGAACGCCCGACTAACTATGGCTACACCTTC. This encodes CAIGERPTNYGYTF.

In its sample, this clonotype was seen many times. CDR3 nucleotide sequence: TGTGCCAGCAGCATCCCAGGGGTAGAAGCTTTCTTT. Translating gives CASSIPGVEAFF. The rearrangement uses TRBV12-3 or TRBV12-4 and TRBJ1-1; TRBD1 might be the D (6 bases). This CDR3 comprises 12 residues. Trimming left V 6 bases short and J 8 bases short, with 13 bases between.

A note on this clonotype: An end of the junction does not agree with germline; a read error may underlie this. The rearrangement uses TRBV6-1 and TRBJ2-3; 8 positions agree with TRBD1. CDR1 is MNHNS, CDR2 SASEGT, per germline. There are 14 residues in the CDR3. The CDR3 nucleotides are TGTTCCAGCGAGGGACAGGATTACACAGATACGCAGTATTTT. As protein: CSSEGQDYTDTQYF.

By sample share, this clonotype is medium-sized (0.01 to 0.1%). V and J are TRBV4-2 and TRBJ2-1; D ambiguous. Germline V gene data show CDR1 as LGHNA and CDR2 as YNFKEQ. The CDR3 has 16 amino acids. Trimming removed 3 bases from V and 2 bases from J, with 14 bases in between. DNA for the CDR3: TGTGCCAGCAGCCAGGAGAGCCAGGAACCCTACAATGAGCAGTTCTTC. This encodes CASSQESQEPYNEQFF.

This clonotype has just a few counts. This rearrangement joins TRBV20-1 to TRBJ2-3, with 13 nucleotides matching TRBD2. Germline V gene sequence: CDR1 DFQATT, CDR2 SNEGSKA (reference sequence). With 6 bases clipped from V and 4 bases from J, the junction kept 10 bases outside the gene matches. The CDR3 spans 16 residues. The CDR3 region has the DNA TGCAGTGCCTCGGCTTCGACTAGCGGGAGGCCAGATACGCAGTATTTT. Amino acids: CSASASTSGRPDTQYF.